The present T cell receptor beta chain was sequenced within a study of T cells after yellow fever vaccination. Study-level results: Abundant bulk-population clonotypes could contaminate the FACS-sorted repertoires.

TCRdb reprocessed the 5' RACE reads via MiXCR and lists one record per CDR3 protein. Here the sample spans tens of thousands of distinct CDR3 sequences, approximately 8% being singletons. The CDR3 sequence is 12 residues long. Germline CDR1 and CDR2: SQVTM and ANQGSEA. Trimming shortened V by 3 bases and J by 4 bases, and 7 bases separated the two germline ends. Worth noting for this clonotype: What it binds is not known.

The chain combines TRBV29-1 with TRBJ2-1; no definite D call. The sequence derives from a young man who received the YFV17D yellow fever vaccine. Sample: CD8+ T cells sorted from PBMCs, taken on the day of the yellow fever booster vaccination. The CDR3, as DNA: TGCAGCGTTGAGTACAGTTACAATGAGCAGTTCTTC. It is translated as CSVEYSYNEQFF.